The sequence of this T cell receptor beta chain was determined in a study of blood T cells in healthy people across ages. Study findings and constraints: More naive CD4+ cells and higher diversity marked long-lived donors relative to aged donors.

The CDR3 is made up of 15 amino acids. Germline-derived CDR1 and CDR2 are SNHLY and FYNNEI. Trimming took 6 bases from V and 7 from J, leaving 16 bases between them. With respect to this clonotype: Its antigen is still unknown.

A second PCR of roughly 7 to 11 cycles used a sample-barcoded 5' primer and a J-beta primer mix. TCRdb analysed the 5' RACE reads with MiXCR anew, one entry per CDR3 protein. Of approximately 850,000 distinct CDR3 sequences in the sample, under 45% are singletons; the top ten hold about a fifth. This TCR derives from a man aged 60-69 years in good health. Material for sequencing was blood. The chain employs TRBV2 and TRBJ1-6; weak D call: TRBD1 (6 bases). The CDR3 nucleotides are TGTGCCAGCAGCGCGGACAGTCTTTGGAATTCACCCCTCCACTTT. Translation: CASSADSLWNSPLHF.